This T cell receptor (beta chain) comes out of a study of shared clonotypes between healthy human individuals (dated by TCRdb to 2018 to 2020). Context from the whole study: The cohort included three men and two women between 18 and 49 years of age. Different laboratories and diverse techniques were used to prepare libraries and sequence TCR repertoires, to increase sequencing depth and limit assay-specific biases. The study deeply sequenced blood TCR repertoires of five healthy adults to estimate repertoire size and the extent of clonotype sharing between individuals. Between about 0.94 and 8.9 billion PBMCs per donor were obtained by leukapheresis. Per donor, three plates each were used for CD4 naive and CD4 memory, two for CD8 naive, and one for CD8 memory.

TCR CDR3 regions were amplified from genomic DNA by multiplex PCR using the deep immunoSEQ assay. Extracted genomic DNA from each cell subset was spread evenly across all wells of several immunoSEQ 96-well plates, with each plate serving as a replicate. For sorted subsets, 200 to 250 ng genomic DNA, equal to 25,000 to 35,000 T cell genomes, was loaded into each replicate PCR. Purified libraries were measured with a Qubit 3.0 fluorometer, size-checked on a Bioanalyzer 2100, and measured again with the KAPA Library Quantification kit. A separate single-read 150-cycle Illumina NextSeq 550 flow cell was used to sequence each immunoSEQ 96-well plate. The study's own analysis went as follows. The immunoSEQ output contained only junctional sequences without quality scores, so filtering could not match that applied to full-length reads. To assign V/J genes and CDR3, sequences were annotated against IMGT germline references using PyIR, a Python wrapper for IgBLAST v1.9. Reads were removed for weak V/J assignments (E-value above 1e-6), missing CDR3, stop codons, out-of-frame junctions, or ambiguous translated residues. V3J clonotypes were defined as sequences sharing the same inferred V gene, J gene, and CDR3 amino acid sequence. To compute the percentage overlap between repertoires, the number of shared unique clonotypes was divided by the size of the smaller repertoire. Three approaches were used to assess repertoire richness: RTK rarefaction, the Chao1 estimator, and Recon v2.1 estimates of unobserved clonotypes. OLGA was used to compute generation probabilities for all TCRbeta clonotypes that the gDNA method yielded from a few donors. TCRdb's version of the immuneACCESS table is confined to in-frame rearrangements and falls short of the full clone set. An unresolved V gene accounts for under half of the shortfall where checked; the remainder is of unknown origin. V and J calls and clone size come straight from that table; D and trimming were deduced from the DNA. This sample is represented by around 330,000 clones; approximately 79% of them were singletons. The ten largest account for approximately 10% of the sample.

Notes on this clone: Its antigen is currently not known. Per-base quality was not reported, and no clone a single base away is much larger than it.

Donors were healthy HIV-negative adults with no recently reported acute infections or vaccinations. Every donor was a Caucasian adult residing in Nashville, Tennessee, USA. Magnetic negative selection was used to enrich CD4+ T cells, after which naive cells were positively selected on CD45RA and the negative fraction became the memory subset. Blood was obtained by leukapheresis, after which PBMCs were separated by Ficoll-Histopaque density gradient centrifugation and cryopreserved in liquid nitrogen vapor phase. Analytical flow cytometry was used to check the purity and quantity of each magnetically sorted T cell population. Genomic DNA was isolated from each sorted fraction and quantified by UV absorbance on a Nanodrop 2000c. Via the germline V gene (reference sequence), CDR1 is MNHEY and CDR2 SMNVEV. Its CDR3 holds 12 amino acids, cysteine through phenylalanine. Only the CDR3 DNA stays, 36 bases, in frame from base 1. The junction shows trimming of 1 base on V and 9 bases on J, plus 7 bases between the germline ends.

Here is what the overall study found, with its caveats: Pairwise subsampling indicated that sequencing depth was expected to affect the degree of clonotype sharing among donors. Higher generation probabilities were observed for clonotypes shared by all four sorted-subset donors than for non-shared clonotypes. Incomplete sequencing was indicated by rarefaction of sorted-subset datasets, despite the large sequencing depth. Only blood was sampled, and tissue TCR repertoires likely differ from those in blood. When a few donors were compared, the shared fraction of clonotypes was 5% to 6.5% for naive CD4, 3% to 4% for naive CD8, 2% to 2.5% for memory CD4, and roughly 0.43% for memory CD8. The genetic and exposure-history diversity represented was limited by the small number of donors. Estimated clonotype richness was generally larger for naive than for memory subsets.

Sequencing input: memory CD4+ T cells sorted from blood. Explained via the paper, the cell subset or site label denotes: CD45RA-negative fraction. This sequence was found in a young man in good health. This chain is built from TRBV27 and TRBJ1-5; the D gene cannot be named for sure. The nucleotides are TGTGCCAGCAGTTTATTAGAGGGGCCCCAGCATTTT. Its product reads: CASSLLEGPQHF.